This T cell receptor (beta chain) was retrieved from a study of response to subunit inactivated influenza vaccine. Study-level findings and limits: Researchers suggested that each seasonal influenza vaccination recruits few new T cells.

A remark on this clonotype: Its antigen is still unknown.

One entry per CDR3 protein, called by TCRdb with MiXCR from the RT-PCR reads. The repertoire has around 790,000 distinct CDR3 sequences, roughly 20% of them found once; the top ten carry roughly a tenth. The CDR3 covers 18 residues. Germline CDR1 is SGHDT and CDR2 is YYEEEE. J was trimmed by 2 bases and V by 5 bases; bases with no gene match: 14. V and J are TRBV5-6 and TRBJ2-3; 10 bases map to TRBD2. This TCR came from a man aged 45-60 years who received an inactivated influenza vaccine. The source material was PBMCs from blood, sampled about 5 days after vaccination. The DNA for the CDR3 is TGTGCCAGCAGACGACGGACTAGCGGCTCGCGATCCACAGATACGCAGTATTTT. This codes for CASRRRTSGSRSTDTQYF.